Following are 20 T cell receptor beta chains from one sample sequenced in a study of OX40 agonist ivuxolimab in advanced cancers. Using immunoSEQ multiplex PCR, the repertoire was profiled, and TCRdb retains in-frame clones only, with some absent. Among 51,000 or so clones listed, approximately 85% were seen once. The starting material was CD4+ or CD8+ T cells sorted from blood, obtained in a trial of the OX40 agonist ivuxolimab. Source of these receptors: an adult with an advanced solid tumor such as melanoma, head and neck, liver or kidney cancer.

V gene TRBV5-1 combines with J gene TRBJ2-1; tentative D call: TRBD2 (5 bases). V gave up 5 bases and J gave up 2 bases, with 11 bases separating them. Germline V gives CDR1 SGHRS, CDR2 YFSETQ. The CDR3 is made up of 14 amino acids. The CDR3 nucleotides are TGCGCCAGCAGGGATTGGCGGGCCTACAATGAGCAGTTCTTC. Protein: CASRDWRAYNEQFF.

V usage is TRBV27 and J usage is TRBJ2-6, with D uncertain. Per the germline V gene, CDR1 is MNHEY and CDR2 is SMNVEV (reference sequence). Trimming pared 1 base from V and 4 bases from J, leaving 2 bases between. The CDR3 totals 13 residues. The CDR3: CASSLWGANVLTF. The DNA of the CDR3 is TGTGCCAGCAGTTTATGGGGGGCCAACGTCCTGACTTTC.

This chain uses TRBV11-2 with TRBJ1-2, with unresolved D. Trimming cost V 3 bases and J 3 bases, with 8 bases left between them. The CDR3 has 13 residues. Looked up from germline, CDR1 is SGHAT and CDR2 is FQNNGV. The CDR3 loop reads CASSFSQHYGYTF. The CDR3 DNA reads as TGTGCCAGCAGCTTTTCACAGCACTATGGCTACACCTTC.

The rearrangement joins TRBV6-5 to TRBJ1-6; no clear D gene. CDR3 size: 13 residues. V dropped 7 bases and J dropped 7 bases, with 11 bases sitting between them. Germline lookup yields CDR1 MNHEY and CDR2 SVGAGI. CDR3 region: CASIGLGNSPLHF. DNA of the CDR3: TGTGCCAGCATCGGCTTAGGGAATTCACCCCTCCACTTT.

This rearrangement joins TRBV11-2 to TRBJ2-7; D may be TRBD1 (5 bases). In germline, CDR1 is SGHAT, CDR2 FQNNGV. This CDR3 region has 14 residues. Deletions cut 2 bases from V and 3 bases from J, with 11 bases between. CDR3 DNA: TGTGCCAGCAGCTTACTAGTTCAGGGCTACGAGCAGTACTTC. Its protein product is CASSLLVQGYEQYF. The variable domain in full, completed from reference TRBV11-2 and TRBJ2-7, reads EAGVAQSPRYKIIEKRQSVAFWCNPISGHATLYWYQQILGQGPKLLIQFQNNGVVDDSQLPKDRFSAERLKGVDSTLKIQPAKLEDSAVYLCASSLLVQGYEQYFGPGTRLTVT.

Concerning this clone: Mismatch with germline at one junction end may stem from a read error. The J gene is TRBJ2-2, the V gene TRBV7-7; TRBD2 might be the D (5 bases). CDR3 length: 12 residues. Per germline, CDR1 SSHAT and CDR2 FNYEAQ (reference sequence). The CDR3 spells CASSLAIGELFF. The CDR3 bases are TGTGCTAGCAGCTTAGCGATCGGGGAGCTGTTTTTT.

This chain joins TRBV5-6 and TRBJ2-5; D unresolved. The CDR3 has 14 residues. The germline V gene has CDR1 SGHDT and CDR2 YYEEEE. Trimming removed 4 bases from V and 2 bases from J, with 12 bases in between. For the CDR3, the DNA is TGTGCCAGCAGCCACCCGCTGACTCAAGAGACCCAGTACTTC. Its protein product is CASSHPLTQETQYF.

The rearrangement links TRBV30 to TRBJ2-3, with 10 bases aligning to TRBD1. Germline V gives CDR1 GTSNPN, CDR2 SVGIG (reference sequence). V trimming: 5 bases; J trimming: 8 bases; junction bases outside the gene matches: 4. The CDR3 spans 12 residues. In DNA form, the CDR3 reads TGTGCCTGGGGACAGGGGGTGCGTACGCAGTATTTT. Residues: CAWGQGVRTQYF.

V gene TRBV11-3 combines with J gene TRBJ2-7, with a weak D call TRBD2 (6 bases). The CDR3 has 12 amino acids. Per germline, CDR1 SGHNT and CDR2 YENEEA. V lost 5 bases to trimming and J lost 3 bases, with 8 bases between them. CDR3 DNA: TGTGCCAGCAGCGGGCGGGACTACGAGCAGTACTTC. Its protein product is CASSGRDYEQYF. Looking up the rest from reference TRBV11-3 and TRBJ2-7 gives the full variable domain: EAGVVQSPRYKIIEKKQPVAFWCNPISGHNTLYWYLQNLGQGPELLIRYENEEAVDDSQLPKDRFSAERLKGVDSTLKIQPAELGDSAVYLCASSGRDYEQYFGPGTRLTVT.

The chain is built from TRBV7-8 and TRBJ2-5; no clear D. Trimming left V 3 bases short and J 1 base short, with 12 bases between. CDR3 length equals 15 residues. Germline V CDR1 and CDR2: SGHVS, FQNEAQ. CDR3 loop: CASSFDEDVQETQYF. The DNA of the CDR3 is TGTGCCAGCAGCTTCGACGAGGACGTCCAAGAGACCCAGTACTTC.

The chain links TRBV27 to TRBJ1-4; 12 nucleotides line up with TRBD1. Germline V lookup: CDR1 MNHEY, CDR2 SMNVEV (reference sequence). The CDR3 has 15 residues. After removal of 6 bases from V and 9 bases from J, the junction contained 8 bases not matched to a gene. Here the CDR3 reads CASSPSGTGGQKLFF. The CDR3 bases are TGTGCCAGCAGCCCGTCCGGGACAGGGGGCCAAAAACTGTTTTTT.

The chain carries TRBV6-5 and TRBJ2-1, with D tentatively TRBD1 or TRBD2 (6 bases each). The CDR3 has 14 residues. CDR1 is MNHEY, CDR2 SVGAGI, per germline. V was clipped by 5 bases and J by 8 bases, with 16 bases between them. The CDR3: CASSRGAVRDEQFF. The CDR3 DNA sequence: TGTGCCAGCAGTAGGGGGGCGGTGCGCGATGAGCAGTTCTTC.

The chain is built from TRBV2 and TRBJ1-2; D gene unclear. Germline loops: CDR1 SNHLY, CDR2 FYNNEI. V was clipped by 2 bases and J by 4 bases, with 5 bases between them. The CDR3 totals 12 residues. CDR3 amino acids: CASSESTYGYTF. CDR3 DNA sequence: TGTGCCAGCAGTGAATCGACCTATGGCTACACCTTC.

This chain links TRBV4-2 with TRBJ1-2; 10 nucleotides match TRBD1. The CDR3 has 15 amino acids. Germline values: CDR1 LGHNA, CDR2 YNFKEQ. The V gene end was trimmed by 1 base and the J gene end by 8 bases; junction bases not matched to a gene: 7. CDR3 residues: CASSQARQGARGYTF. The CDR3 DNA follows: TGTGCCAGCAGCCAAGCCCGACAGGGGGCCCGGGGCTACACCTTC.

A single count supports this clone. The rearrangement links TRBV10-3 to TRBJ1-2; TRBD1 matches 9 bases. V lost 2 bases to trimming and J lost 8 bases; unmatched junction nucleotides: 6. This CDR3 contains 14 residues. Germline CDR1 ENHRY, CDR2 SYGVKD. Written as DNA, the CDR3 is TGTGCCATCAGTGAGCTCACAGGGGGCTGGGGCTACACCTTC. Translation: CAISELTGGWGYTF.

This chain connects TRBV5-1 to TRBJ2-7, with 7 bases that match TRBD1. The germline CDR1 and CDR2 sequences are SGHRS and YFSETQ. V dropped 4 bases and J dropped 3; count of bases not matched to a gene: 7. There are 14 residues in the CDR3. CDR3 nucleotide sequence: TGCGCCAGCAGCCCGCCCCGGGACAGCTACGAGCAGTACTTC. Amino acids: CASSPPRDSYEQYF.

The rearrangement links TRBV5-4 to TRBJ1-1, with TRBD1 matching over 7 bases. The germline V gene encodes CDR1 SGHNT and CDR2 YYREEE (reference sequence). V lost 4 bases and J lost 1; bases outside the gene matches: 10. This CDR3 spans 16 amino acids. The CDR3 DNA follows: TGTGCCAGCAGCACCGGGACAGTTCTTCCGAACACTGAAGCTTTCTTT. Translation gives CASSTGTVLPNTEAFF. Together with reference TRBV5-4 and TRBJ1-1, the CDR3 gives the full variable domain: ETGVTQSPTHLIKTRGQQVTLRCSSQSGHNTVSWYQQALGQGPQFIFQYYREEENGRGNFPPRFSGLQFPNYSSELNVNALELDDSALYLCASSTGTVLPNTEAFFGQGTRLTVV.

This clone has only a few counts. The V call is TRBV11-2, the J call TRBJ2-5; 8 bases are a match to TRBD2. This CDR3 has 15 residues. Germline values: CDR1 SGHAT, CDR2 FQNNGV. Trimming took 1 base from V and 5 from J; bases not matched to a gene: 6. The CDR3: CASSLAGLAAETQYF. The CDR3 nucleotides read TGTGCCAGCAGCTTAGCCGGACTAGCCGCGGAGACCCAGTACTTC.

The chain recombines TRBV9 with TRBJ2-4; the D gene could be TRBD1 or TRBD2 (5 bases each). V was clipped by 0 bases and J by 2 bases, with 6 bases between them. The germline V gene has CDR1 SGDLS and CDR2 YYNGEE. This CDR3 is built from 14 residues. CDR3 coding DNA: TGTGCCAGCAGCGTAGGGGGGTCCAAAAACATTCAGTACTTC. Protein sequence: CASSVGGSKNIQYF. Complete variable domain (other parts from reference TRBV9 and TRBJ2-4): DSGVTQTPKHLITATGQRVTLRCSPRSGDLSVYWYQQSLDQGLQFLIQYYNGEERAKGNILERFSAQQFPDLHSELNLSSLELGDSALYFCASSVGGSKNIQYFGAGTRLSVL.

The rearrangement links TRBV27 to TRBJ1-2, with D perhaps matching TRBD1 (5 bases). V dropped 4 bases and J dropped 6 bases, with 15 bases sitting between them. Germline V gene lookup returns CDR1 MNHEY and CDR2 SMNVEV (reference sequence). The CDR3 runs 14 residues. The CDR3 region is CASSSARGANGYTF. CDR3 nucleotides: TGTGCCAGCAGTTCAGCTAGGGGCGCGAATGGCTACACCTTC.